This is a list of T cell receptor beta chains from one sample in a study of breast tumors, draining lymph nodes, adjacent tissues. TCRdb re-called the multiplex PCR reads with MiXCR, one entry per CDR3 protein. This repertoire shows 150,000 to 200,000 distinct CDR3 sequences, around 33% found once; its top ten account for about 3.7%. The sequencing input was axillary lymph node tissue. The receptors were sampled from a female donor with breast cancer. Some clones in this sample may be carry-over from other donors' samples. The CDR3 runs from the conserved cysteine through the conserved F or W. Each record gives: V gene, clone size, D gene, CDR3 protein. The D gene is left open where the match is weak. Part of the rows lack a size; the others show once, few, many or a class for expanded clones.

TRBV10-3,many,TRBD1,CAISESGPGQGLFDTQYF
TRBV10-3,NA,NA,CAISTDSWAIYGYTF
TRBV4-2,NA,TRBD2,CASSQELAGGGTDTQYF
TRBV7-8,NA,TRBD1,CAGSLRAGGTDEQYF
TRBV5-1,many,NA,CASSGLGTPSYNEQFF
TRBV7-3,many,NA,CASSAQGGGNTIYF
TRBV2,many,NA,CASSEAARGTGELFF
TRBV5-4,many,TRBD1,CASSSYRGRIGGEQFF
TRBV5-4,many,NA,CASSLGRAGANVLTF
TRBV3-1,many,TRBD1,CASSHGQGGYEQYF
TRBV12-3/TRBV12-4,many,NA,CASNWGRNTGELFF
TRBV5-1,many,NA,CASSLGPQSETQYF
TRBV4-1,many,TRBD1,CAVNRGDNSPLHF
TRBV7-9,NA,TRBD2,CASSSQAGLAGTQYF